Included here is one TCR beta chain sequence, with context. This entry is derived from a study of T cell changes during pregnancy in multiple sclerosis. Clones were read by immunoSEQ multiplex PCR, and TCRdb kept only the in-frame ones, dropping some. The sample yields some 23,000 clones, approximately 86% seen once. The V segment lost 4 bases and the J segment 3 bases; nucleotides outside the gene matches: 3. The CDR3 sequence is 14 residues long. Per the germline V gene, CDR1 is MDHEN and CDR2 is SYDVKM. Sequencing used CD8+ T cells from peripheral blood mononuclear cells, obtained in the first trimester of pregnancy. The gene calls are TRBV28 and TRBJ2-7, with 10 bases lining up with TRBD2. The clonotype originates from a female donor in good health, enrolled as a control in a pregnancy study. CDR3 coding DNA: TGTGCCAGCAGTTCTGGGACTAGCGACTACGAGCAGTACTTC. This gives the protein CASSSGTSDYEQYF.